These 2 T cell receptor beta chains originate from one sample sequenced in a study of a mutant IDH1 vaccine in newly diagnosed glioma. No cognate antigen is known for these TCRs. Time point described: week 5, during vaccination. Vaccine doses each comprised 300 ug of mutant IDH1 20-mer peptide, with topical imiquimod. TCRdb's table, derived via immunoSEQ multiplex PCR, lists solely in-frame clones and lacks some. The sample carries about 50,000 clones, about 80% recorded once. The sample in question was PBMCs, obtained from a glioma patient whose treatment included an IDH1 peptide vaccine. These receptors were taken from a woman in her 50s with glioma.

The chain carries TRBV4-2 and TRBJ2-7, with 8 bases lining up with TRBD1. Trimming removed 3 bases from V and 4 bases from J; junction bases left unmatched: 14. Germline V lookup: CDR1 LGHNA, CDR2 YNFKEQ. This CDR3 is built from 17 residues. The chain's CDR3 is CASSHPGQGRAPYEQYF. The CDR3 coding sequence is TGTGCCAGCAGCCACCCAGGACAGGGAAGAGCCCCATACGAGCAGTACTTC.

This rearrangement joins TRBV30 to TRBJ2-1, with TRBD2 matching over 13 bases. The CDR3 covers 16 residues. The germline gives CDR1 GTSNPN, CDR2 SVGIG (reference sequence). The V and J ends lost 4 bases and 7 bases, in that order; junction bases with no gene match: 10. CDR3 DNA sequence: TGTGCCTGGACAGGGACTAGCGGGATAATGTGGAATGAGCAGTTCTTC. Its protein is CAWTGTSGIMWNEQFF. Full variable domain (missing parts from reference TRBV30 and TRBJ2-1): SQTIHQWPATLVQPVGSPLSLECTVEGTSNPNLYWYRQAAGRGLQLLFYSVGIGQISSEVPQNLSASRPQDRQFILSSKKLLLSDSGFYLCAWTGTSGIMWNEQFFGPGTRLTVL.